Listed here are 24 T cell receptor beta chains from one sample, sequenced in a study of blood T cell repertoires in COVID-19. TCRdb's table, derived via immunoSEQ multiplex PCR, lists solely in-frame clones and lacks some. This sample has 180,000 or so clones; more than 70% occur once, and the top ten carry around 1.5%. Sequences were obtained from peripheral blood. These receptors all stem from a man younger than 30 with active or convalescent COVID-19.

The gene calls are TRBV30 and TRBJ2-3, with 7 bases fitting TRBD1. This CDR3 has 15 amino acids. Germline V gene lookup returns CDR1 GTSNPN and CDR2 SVGIG (reference sequence). J gave up 2 bases and V 2 bases, and 7 bases lay outside the gene matches. The CDR3: CAWSKGQDYTDTQYF. The DNA of the CDR3 is TGTGCCTGGAGTAAAGGACAGGATTACACAGATACGCAGTATTTT.

The V gene is TRBV13, the J gene TRBJ2-7; 8 bases match TRBD2. In germline, CDR1 is PRHDT, CDR2 FYEKMQ (reference sequence). Trimming cost V 0 bases and J 4 bases; bases outside gene matches: 8. The CDR3 spans 16 residues. DNA of the CDR3: TGTGCCAGCAGCTTAGGCCTAGCGGGCGGGACGTACGAGCAGTACTTC. Residues: CASSLGLAGGTYEQYF.

This chain's CDR3 is CASSSRQDNSPLHF. CDR3 bases: TGTGCCAGTAGTTCAAGACAAGATAATTCACCCCTCCACTTT. The chain is built from TRBV19 and TRBJ1-6; no firm D call. The CDR3 loop spans 14 amino acids. The germline V gene has CDR1 LNHDA and CDR2 SQIVND (reference sequence). V was cut by 5 bases and J by 5 bases, with 10 bases left in between.

The V and J genes are TRBV7-2 and TRBJ2-5; D possibly corresponds to TRBD1 (5 bases). Per the germline V gene, CDR1 is SGHTA and CDR2 is FQGNSA. The CDR3 extends over 14 amino acids. The V end lost 5 bases, the J end lost 7 bases, and 17 bases lay between the germline ends. The CDR3 loop is CASSNRRPQGTQYF. CDR3 nucleotides: TGTGCCAGCAGCAACCGACGTCCCCAGGGGACCCAGTACTTC.

The chain combines TRBV6-5 with TRBJ1-6, with D unclear. Trimming removed 9 bases from V and 5 bases from J, with 11 bases in between. The CDR3 runs to 13 residues. Germline V gene sequence: CDR1 MNHEY, CDR2 SVGAGI. The DNA for the CDR3 is TGTGCCAGTAATTCAAACAATAATTCACCCCTCCACTTT. Amino acid sequence: CASNSNNNSPLHF.

This sequence joins TRBV4-2 and TRBJ2-7, with 10 bases aligning to TRBD2. V was clipped by 1 base and J by 4 bases; unmatched bases: 4. There are 15 residues in the CDR3. Per the germline V gene, CDR1 is LGHNA and CDR2 is YNFKEQ. The CDR3, as DNA: TGTGCCAGCAGCCAAGGGACTAGCGGAAGATACGAGCAGTACTTC. Its translation is CASSQGTSGRYEQYF.

The chain uses TRBV5-5 and TRBJ2-4; TRBD1 matches at 9 bases. The germline V gene encodes CDR1 SGHKS and CDR2 YYEKEE (reference sequence). V lost 2 bases and J lost 3; bases outside the gene matches: 9. The CDR3 runs 17 residues. In DNA form, the CDR3 reads TGTGCCAGCAGCTTTGGTACAGGGGGCTCGGGCAAAAACATTCAGTACTTC. Protein sequence: CASSFGTGGSGKNIQYF.

The chain recombines TRBV10-3 with TRBJ1-6; a weak D match, TRBD1 (5 bases). CDR3 length: 15 residues. Trimming stripped 2 bases from V and 9 bases from J, with 14 bases between. Germline CDR1 reads ENHRY; CDR2 reads SYGVKD. The CDR3 DNA follows: TGTGCCATCAGTGAGGCGGCAGGGAGGGGTTCACCCCTCCACTTT. This sequence encodes CAISEAAGRGSPLHF.

The V and J genes are TRBV19 and TRBJ1-1; no clear D. CDR3 length: 13 residues. Germline assignment: CDR1 LNHDA and CDR2 SQIVND (reference sequence). V was trimmed by 5 bases and J by 1 base, leaving 8 bases between them. CDR3 sequence: CASSRDKNTEAFF. CDR3 bases: TGTGCCAGTAGTCGCGACAAGAACACTGAAGCTTTCTTT.

This sequence joins TRBV4-1 and TRBJ2-7; 10 bases are shared with TRBD2. This CDR3 contains 16 residues. V trimming: 1 base; J trimming: 5 bases; junction bases outside the gene matches: 8. Germline CDR1 MGHRA, CDR2 YSYEKL. The CDR3 is CASSQVKTSGINEQYF. Here the CDR3 DNA reads TGCGCCAGCAGCCAAGTAAAAACTAGCGGGATAAACGAGCAGTACTTC.

The genes are TRBV7-2 and TRBJ1-2, with 8 nucleotides matching TRBD1. V was pared by 2 bases and J by 6 bases, with 5 bases of the junction left unmatched. The germline V gene encodes CDR1 SGHTA and CDR2 FQGNSA. This CDR3 is built from 14 residues. CDR3 amino acids: CASSLTRGRDGYTF. The DNA for the CDR3 is TGTGCCAGCAGCTTAACCAGGGGGCGGGATGGCTACACCTTC.

The V gene is TRBV27, the J gene TRBJ1-5, with no clear D. The CDR3 sequence is 14 residues long. V lost 7 bases to trimming and J lost 0 bases, with 10 bases between them. CDR1 MNHEY and CDR2 SMNVEV come from the germline V gene (reference sequence). For the CDR3, the DNA is TGTGCCAGCAAAGGACTTTATAGCAATCAGCCCCAGCATTTT. Protein product: CASKGLYSNQPQHF.

V usage is TRBV3-1 (or the pseudogene TRBV3-2) and J usage is TRBJ2-3, with 10 bases identical to TRBD2. The V and J ends lost 0 bases and 5 bases, in that order; junction bases with no gene match: 5. CDR1 and CDR2 from the germline V gene are LGHDT and YNNKEL (reference sequence). The CDR3 contains 16 residues. The CDR3 bases are TGTGCCAGCAGCCAAGATCTAGCGGGAGCTTTAGATACGCAGTATTTT. Its protein product is CASSQDLAGALDTQYF.

The chain uses TRBV19 and TRBJ1-6; TRBD1 is a possible D gene (5 bases). Trimming removed 2 bases at V and 10 bases at J, with 6 bases between. Per germline, CDR1 LNHDA and CDR2 SQIVND (reference sequence). This CDR3 is 12 amino acids long. CDR3 sequence reads: CASSIQGSPLHF. CDR3 DNA: TGTGCCAGTAGTATACAGGGCTCACCCCTCCACTTT.

The V and J genes are TRBV4-1 and TRBJ1-3; 8 nucleotides line up with TRBD1. This CDR3 comprises 17 residues. Unmatched junction bases numbered 10, after V lost 2 bases and J lost 4 bases. The germline V gene has CDR1 MGHRA and CDR2 YSYEKL. CDR3 residues: CASSQPKDRGEGNTIYF. For the CDR3, the DNA is TGCGCCAGCAGCCAACCCAAAGACAGGGGAGAAGGAAACACCATATATTTT.

The V call is TRBV5-6, the J call TRBJ2-5; TRBD2 is a possible D gene (6 bases). The CDR3 is made up of 16 amino acids. Germline loops: CDR1 SGHDT, CDR2 YYEEEE. Trimming pared 3 bases from V and 2 bases from J, leaving 17 bases between. The CDR3 DNA follows: TGTGCCAGCAGCTCCATTGGGGCGGGACTGCAAGAGACCCAGTACTTC. Encoded protein: CASSSIGAGLQETQYF.

The CDR3 DNA is TGTGCCAGCATACAGAACCAAGAGACCCAGTACTTC. Amino acid sequence: CASIQNQETQYF. The chain joins TRBV2 to TRBJ2-5; D uncertain. CDR1 and CDR2 (germline): SNHLY, FYNNEI. V was trimmed by 7 bases and J by 0 bases, leaving 6 bases between them. The CDR3 covers 12 residues.

The V gene is TRBV19, the J gene TRBJ1-3, with D perhaps matching TRBD1 (5 bases). The germline V gene has CDR1 LNHDA and CDR2 SQIVND (reference sequence). The V end lost 3 bases, the J end lost 1 base, and 13 bases lay between the germline ends. This CDR3 region has 16 residues. The CDR3 DNA reads as TGTGCCAGTAGTATGGCCGATGGGGGGTCTGGAAACACCATATATTTT. Protein: CASSMADGGSGNTIYF.

The chain recombines TRBV4-1 with TRBJ1-2; D remains ambiguous. The CDR3 has 15 residues. Trimming shortened V by 1 base and J by 5 bases, and 14 bases separated the two germline ends. Germline CDR1 and CDR2: MGHRA and YSYEKL. The CDR3, as DNA: TGCGCCAGCAGCCAAGGACTGAACGGCGGGTATGGCTACACCTTC. Translation gives CASSQGLNGGYGYTF.

The chain combines TRBV7-2 with TRBJ1-2; 7 bases are shared with TRBD1. V was clipped by 1 base and J by 4 bases; unmatched bases: 6. This CDR3 is 15 amino acids long. The germline gives CDR1 SGHTA, CDR2 FQGNSA. The CDR3 is CASSLVLTGSYGYTF. CDR3 nucleotide sequence: TGTGCCAGCAGCTTAGTTTTGACAGGGTCCTATGGCTACACCTTC.

J is TRBJ2-5 and V is TRBV28; 8 bases fit TRBD1. The J segment lost 4 bases and the V segment lost 7 bases, leaving 8 bases of the junction unmatched. There are 14 residues in the CDR3. Germline V gene lookup returns CDR1 MDHEN and CDR2 SYDVKM. CDR3 loop: CASIQGALTETQYF. The CDR3 DNA reads as TGTGCCAGCATCCAGGGGGCCTTGACAGAGACCCAGTACTTC.

V usage is TRBV6-4 and J usage is TRBJ1-6; 7 nucleotides agree with TRBD1. The junction had 7 bases not matched to a gene; V was cut back by 4 bases and J by 7 bases. The germline V gene encodes CDR1 MRHNA and CDR2 SNTAGT. The CDR3 is 15 amino acids. CDR3 sequence: CASSASRDSNSPLHF. In DNA, the CDR3 is TGTGCCAGCAGTGCATCTCGGGACAGCAATTCACCCCTCCACTTT.

In this sample, this clone turned up a few times. The CDR3 loop is CASSLSGETNTEAFF. The DNA of the CDR3 is TGTGCCAGCAGCTTATCGGGGGAGACGAACACTGAAGCTTTCTTT. The rearrangement links TRBV7-3 to TRBJ1-1; tentative D call: TRBD1 (5 bases). Looked up from germline, CDR1 is SGHTA and CDR2 is FQGTGA. The CDR3 extends over 15 amino acids. Trimming shortened V by 2 bases and J by 1 base, and 11 bases separated the two germline ends.

The chain has TRBV7-8 and TRBJ1-1; D unclear. The CDR3 has 18 residues. The germline V and J ends were trimmed by 1 base and 0 bases, with 18 bases remaining between them. Germline CDR1 and CDR2: SGHVS and FQNEAQ. The CDR3, as DNA: TGTGCCAGCAGCTTAGTTTCGGTTACGCGGCCCATGAACACTGAAGCTTTCTTT. This codes for CASSLVSVTRPMNTEAFF.